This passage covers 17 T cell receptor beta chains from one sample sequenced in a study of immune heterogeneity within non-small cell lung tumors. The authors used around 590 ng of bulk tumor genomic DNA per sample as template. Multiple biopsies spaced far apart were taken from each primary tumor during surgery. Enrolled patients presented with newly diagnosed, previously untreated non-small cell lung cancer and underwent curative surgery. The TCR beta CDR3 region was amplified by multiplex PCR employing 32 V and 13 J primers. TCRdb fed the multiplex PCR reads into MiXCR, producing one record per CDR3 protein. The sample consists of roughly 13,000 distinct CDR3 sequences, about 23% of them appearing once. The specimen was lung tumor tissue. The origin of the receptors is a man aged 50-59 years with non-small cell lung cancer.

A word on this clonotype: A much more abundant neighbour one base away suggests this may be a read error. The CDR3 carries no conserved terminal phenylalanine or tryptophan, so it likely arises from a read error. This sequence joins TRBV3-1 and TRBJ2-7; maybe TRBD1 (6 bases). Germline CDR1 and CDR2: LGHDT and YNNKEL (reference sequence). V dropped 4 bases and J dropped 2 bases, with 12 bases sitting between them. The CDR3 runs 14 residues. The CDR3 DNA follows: TGTGCCAGCAGCCTCCTAGGGGGTACCTACGAGCAGTACTTA. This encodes CASSLLGGTYEQYL.

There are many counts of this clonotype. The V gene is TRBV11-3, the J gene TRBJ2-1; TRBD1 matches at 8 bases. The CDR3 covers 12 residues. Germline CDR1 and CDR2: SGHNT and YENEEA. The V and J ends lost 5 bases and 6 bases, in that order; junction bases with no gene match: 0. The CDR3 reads CASSTGGNEQFF. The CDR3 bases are TGTGCCAGCAGCACAGGGGGCAATGAGCAGTTCTTC. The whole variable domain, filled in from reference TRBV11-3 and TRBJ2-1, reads EAGVVQSPRYKIIEKKQPVAFWCNPISGHNTLYWYLQNLGQGPELLIRYENEEAVDDSQLPKDRFSAERLKGVDSTLKIQPAELGDSAVYLCASSTGGNEQFFGPGTRLTVL.

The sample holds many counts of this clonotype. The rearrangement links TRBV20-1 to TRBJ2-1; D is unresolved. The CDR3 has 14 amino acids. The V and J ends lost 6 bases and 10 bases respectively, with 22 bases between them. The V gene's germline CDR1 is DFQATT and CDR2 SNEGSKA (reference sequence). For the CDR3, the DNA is TGCAGTGCCCCACCGCTGGGTAGCTTAGCCGAGCAGTTCTTC. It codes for CSAPPLGSLAEQFF.

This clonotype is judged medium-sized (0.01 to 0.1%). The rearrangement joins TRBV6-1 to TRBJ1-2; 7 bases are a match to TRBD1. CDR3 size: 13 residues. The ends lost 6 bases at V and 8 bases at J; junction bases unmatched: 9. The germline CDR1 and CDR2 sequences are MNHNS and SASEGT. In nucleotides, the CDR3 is TGTGCCAGCAGACTACAAACAGGGGACGGCTACACCTTC. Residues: CASRLQTGDGYTF.

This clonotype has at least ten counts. CDR3 loop: CASSIASGLAGTQETQYF. Written as DNA, the CDR3 is TGTGCCAGTAGTATAGCCTCGGGACTAGCGGGGACACAAGAGACCCAGTACTTC. The chain combines TRBV19 with TRBJ2-5, with TRBD2 matching over 13 bases. J lost 2 bases, V lost 1 base, and 7 bases had no gene match. There are 18 residues in the CDR3. CDR1 and CDR2 (germline): LNHDA, SQIVND (reference sequence).

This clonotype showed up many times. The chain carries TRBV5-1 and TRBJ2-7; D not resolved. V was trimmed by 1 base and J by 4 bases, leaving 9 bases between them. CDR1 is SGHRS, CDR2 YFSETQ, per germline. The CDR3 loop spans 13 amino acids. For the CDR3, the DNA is TGCGCCAGCAGCTTGAGGTCAGAATACGAGCAGTACTTC. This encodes CASSLRSEYEQYF.

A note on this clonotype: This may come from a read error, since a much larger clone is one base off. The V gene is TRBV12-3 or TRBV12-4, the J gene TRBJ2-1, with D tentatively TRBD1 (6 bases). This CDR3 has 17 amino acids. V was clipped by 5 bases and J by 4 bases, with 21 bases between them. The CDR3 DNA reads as TGTGCCAGCAGTACTCAGGGGCAGAAACTGGGGTACAATGAGCAGTTCTTC. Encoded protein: CASSTQGQKLGYNEQFF.

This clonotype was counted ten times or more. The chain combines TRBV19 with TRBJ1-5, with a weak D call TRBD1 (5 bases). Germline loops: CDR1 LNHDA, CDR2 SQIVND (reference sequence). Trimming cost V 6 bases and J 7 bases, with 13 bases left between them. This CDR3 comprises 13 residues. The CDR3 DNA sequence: TGTGCCAGTAGCCTCGGGGGTGGGCAGCCCCAGCATTTT. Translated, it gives CASSLGGGQPQHF.

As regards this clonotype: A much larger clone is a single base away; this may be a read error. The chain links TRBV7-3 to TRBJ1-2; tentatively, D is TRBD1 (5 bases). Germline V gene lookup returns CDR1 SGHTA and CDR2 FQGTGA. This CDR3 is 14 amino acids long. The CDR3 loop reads CANSPTGQGGGYTF. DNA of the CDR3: TGTGCCAACAGCCCAACGGGGCAGGGTGGAGGCTACACCTTC.

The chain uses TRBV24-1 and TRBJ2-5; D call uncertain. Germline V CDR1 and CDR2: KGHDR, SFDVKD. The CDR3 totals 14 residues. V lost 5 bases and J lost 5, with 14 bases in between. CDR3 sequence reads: CATSVGKVSETQYF. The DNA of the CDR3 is TGTGCCACCAGTGTAGGGAAGGTTTCGGAGACCCAGTACTTC.

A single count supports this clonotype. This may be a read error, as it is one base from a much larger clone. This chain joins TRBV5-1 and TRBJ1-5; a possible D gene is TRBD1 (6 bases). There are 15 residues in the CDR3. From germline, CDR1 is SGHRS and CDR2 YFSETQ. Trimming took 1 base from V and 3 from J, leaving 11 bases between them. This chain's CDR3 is CASSLRGQTNQPQHF. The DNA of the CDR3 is TGCGCCAGCAGCTTGAGAGGACAGACCAATCAGCCCCAGCATTTT.

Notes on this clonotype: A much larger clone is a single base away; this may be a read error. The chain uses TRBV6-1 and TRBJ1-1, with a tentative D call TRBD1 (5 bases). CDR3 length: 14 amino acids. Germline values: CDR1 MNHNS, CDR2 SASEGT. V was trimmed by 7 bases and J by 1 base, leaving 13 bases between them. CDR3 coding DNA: TGTGCCAGCACCATTGGACATGGGAACACTGAAGCTTTCTTT. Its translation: CASTIGHGNTEAFF.

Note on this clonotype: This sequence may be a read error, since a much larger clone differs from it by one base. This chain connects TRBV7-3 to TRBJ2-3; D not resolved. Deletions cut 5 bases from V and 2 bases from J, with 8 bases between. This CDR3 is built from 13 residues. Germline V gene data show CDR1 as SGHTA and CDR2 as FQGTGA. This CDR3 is CASSPAITDTQYF. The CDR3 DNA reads TGTGCCAGCAGCCCGGCGATCACAGATACGCAGTATTTT.

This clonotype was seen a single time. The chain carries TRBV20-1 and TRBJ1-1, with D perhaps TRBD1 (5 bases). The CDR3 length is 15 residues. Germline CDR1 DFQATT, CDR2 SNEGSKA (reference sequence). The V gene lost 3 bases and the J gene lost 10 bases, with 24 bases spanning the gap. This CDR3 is CSARATGGDLLGAFF. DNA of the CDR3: TGCAGTGCTAGGGCCACAGGCGGAGATCTTCTTGGAGCTTTCTTT.

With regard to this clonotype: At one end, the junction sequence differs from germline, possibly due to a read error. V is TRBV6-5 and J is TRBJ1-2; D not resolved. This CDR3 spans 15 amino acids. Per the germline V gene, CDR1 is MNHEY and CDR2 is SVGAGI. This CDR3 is CASSPSGNLYDGYTF. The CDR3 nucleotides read TGTGCAAGCAGTCCCTCGGGCAACCTCTATGATGGCTACACCTTC.

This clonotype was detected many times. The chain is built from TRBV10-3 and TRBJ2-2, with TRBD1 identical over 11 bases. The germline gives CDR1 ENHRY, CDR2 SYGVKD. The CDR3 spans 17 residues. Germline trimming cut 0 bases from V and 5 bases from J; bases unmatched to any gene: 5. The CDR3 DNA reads TGTGCCATCAGTGAGTCGCCGGACAGGGGGCGGACCGGGGAGCTGTTTTTT. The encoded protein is CAISESPDRGRTGELFF.

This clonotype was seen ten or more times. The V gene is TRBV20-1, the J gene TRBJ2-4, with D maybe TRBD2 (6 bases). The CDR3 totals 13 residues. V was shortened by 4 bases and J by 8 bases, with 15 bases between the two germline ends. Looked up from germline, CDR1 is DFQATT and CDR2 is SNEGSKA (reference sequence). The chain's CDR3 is CSANRGSGDIQYF. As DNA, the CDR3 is TGCAGTGCTAATCGGGGGAGTGGGGACATTCAGTACTTC.